This TCR beta chain is from a study of shared clonotypes between healthy human individuals. Study at large: Donors, aged 18 to 49, were a couple of women and a few men.

This CDR3 contains 15 residues. Germline lookup yields CDR1 LNHDA and CDR2 SQIVND (reference sequence). Unmatched junction bases numbered 1, after V lost 0 bases and J lost 4 bases. General study findings and limits: The sole specimen, blood, was sampled, and tissue repertoires likely differ.

Worth noting for this clone: Its matching antigen is unknown.

Caucasian adults residing in Nashville, Tennessee made up all the donors. Assay execution proceeded at the deep level. Here immunoSEQ multiplex PCR was the method, and the copy in TCRdb shows in-frame clones only, minus some. The table lists about 480,000 clones, 60% to 80% of them singletons. The V call is TRBV19, the J call TRBJ2-7; 12 positions agree with TRBD2. The material sequenced was PBMCs. This TCR was recovered from a woman aged 40 to 50 in good health. Some clones in this sample may be carry-over from other donors' samples. As DNA, the CDR3 is TGTGCCAGTAGTATAGAACTAGCGGGAGGATACGAGCAGTACTTC. It is translated as CASSIELAGGYEQYF.